This T cell receptor (beta chain) came from a study of cytomegalovirus exposure and HLA in healthy donors. Whole-study findings and limits: The dataset shows that most TCR sequences were rare, while some public TCRs occurred in many donors. A later analysis found first-cohort TCR clusters tended to co-occur in the 90 to 150 validation repertoires. The study listed approximately 160 cytomegalovirus-associated TCR beta chains.

Repertoires were generated with immunoSEQ multiplex PCR, while TCRdb's copy carries only in-frame clones and drops some. The sample lists 200,000 or so clones; around 90% were seen once. Germline values: CDR1 SGHDT, CDR2 YYEEEE. Trimming pared 0 bases from V and 0 bases from J, leaving 7 bases between. The CDR3 has 15 residues. The approximately 120-subject validation cohort, separate from the approximately 670-subject first cohort, included the donors. In the case of this clone: Its antigen is unidentified.

The sequenced sample was PBMCs. The chain is built from TRBV5-6 and TRBJ2-4, with D hard to call. This clonotype originated in a woman between 18 and 29 years old in good health and CMV-seronegative. DNA for the CDR3: TGTGCCAGCAGCTTGGTGTCTTTAGCCAAAAACATTCAGTACTTC. Translating it yields CASSLVSLAKNIQYF.